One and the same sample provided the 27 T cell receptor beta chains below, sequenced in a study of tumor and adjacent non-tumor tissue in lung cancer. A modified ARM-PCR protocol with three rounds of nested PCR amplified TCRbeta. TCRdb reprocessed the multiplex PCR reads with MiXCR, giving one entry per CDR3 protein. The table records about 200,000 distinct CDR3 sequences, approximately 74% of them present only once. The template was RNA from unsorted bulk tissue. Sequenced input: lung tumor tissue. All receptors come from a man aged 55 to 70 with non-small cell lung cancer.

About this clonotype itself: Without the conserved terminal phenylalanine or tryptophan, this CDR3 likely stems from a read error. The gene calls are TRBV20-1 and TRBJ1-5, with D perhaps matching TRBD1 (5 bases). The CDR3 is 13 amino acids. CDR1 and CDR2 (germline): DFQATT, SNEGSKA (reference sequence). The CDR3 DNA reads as TGCAGCGCCCCCCCCGGGCGGGGGCAGCCCCAGCATTCT. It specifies CSAPPGRGQPQHS.

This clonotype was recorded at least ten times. CDR3 DNA sequence: TGTGCCAGCAGCACGACTAGCGGGAGATCTGAGCAGTACTTC. Its protein is CASSTTSGRSEQYF. The gene calls are TRBV6-5 and TRBJ2-7, with 12 bases fitting TRBD2. The CDR3 spans 14 residues. J was trimmed by 7 bases and V by 6 bases; bases with no gene match: 7. Germline CDR1 is MNHEY and CDR2 is SVGAGI.

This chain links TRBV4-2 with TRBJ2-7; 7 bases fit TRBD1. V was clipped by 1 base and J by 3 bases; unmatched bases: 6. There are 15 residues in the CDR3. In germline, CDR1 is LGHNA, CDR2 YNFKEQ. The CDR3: CASSQGPGQNYEQYF. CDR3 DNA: TGTGCCAGCAGCCAAGGACCGGGACAGAACTACGAGCAGTACTTC.

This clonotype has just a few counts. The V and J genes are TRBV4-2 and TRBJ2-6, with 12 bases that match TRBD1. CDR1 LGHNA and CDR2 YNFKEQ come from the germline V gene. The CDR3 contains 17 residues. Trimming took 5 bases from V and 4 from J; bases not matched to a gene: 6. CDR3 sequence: CASSAGQGAAGANVLTF. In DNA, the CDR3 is TGTGCCAGCAGCGCGGGACAGGGGGCGGCCGGGGCCAACGTCCTGACTTTC.

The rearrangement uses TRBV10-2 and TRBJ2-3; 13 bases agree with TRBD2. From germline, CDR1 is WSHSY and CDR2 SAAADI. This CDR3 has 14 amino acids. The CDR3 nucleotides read TGCGTCAGTGGGACTAGCGGGATTTCAGATACGCAGTATTTT. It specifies CVSGTSGISDTQYF.

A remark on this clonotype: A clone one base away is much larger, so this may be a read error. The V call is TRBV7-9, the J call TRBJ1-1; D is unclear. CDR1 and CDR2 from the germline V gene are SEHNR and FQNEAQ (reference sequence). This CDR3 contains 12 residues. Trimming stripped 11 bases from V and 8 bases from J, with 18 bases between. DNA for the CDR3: TGTGCCGGCTTCCTGTGGACGGACGAAGCTTTCTTT. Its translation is CAGFLWTDEAFF. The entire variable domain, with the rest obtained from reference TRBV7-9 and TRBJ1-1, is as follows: DTGVSQNPRHKITKRGQNVTFRCDPISEHNRLYWYRQTLGQGPEFLTYFQNEAQLEKSRLLSDRFSAERPKGSFSTLEIQRTEQGDSAMYLCAGFLWTDEAFFGQGTRLTVV.

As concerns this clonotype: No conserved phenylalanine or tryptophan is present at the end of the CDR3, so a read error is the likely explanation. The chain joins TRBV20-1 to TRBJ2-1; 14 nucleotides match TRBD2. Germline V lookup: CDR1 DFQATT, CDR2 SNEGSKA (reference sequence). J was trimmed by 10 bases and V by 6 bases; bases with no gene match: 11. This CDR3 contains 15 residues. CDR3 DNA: TGCAGTGCCGACGGGACTAGCGGGAGTGGCAACGAGCAGTTCTCC. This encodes CSADGTSGSGNEQFS.

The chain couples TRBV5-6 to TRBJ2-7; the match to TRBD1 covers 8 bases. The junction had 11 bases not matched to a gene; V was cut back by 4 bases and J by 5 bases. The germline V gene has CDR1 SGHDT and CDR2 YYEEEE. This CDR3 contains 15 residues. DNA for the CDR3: TGTGCCAGCAGCATGGCACCAGGGGGCGGGAACGAGCAGTACTTC. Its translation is CASSMAPGGGNEQYF.

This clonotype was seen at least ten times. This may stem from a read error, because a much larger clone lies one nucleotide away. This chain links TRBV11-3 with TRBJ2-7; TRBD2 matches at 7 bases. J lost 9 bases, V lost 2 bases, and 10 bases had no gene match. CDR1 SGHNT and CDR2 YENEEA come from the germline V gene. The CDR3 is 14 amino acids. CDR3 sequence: CASSLTGGSHGQYF. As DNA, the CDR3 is TGTGCCAGCAGCTTAACGGGGGGATCCCACGGGCAGTACTTC.

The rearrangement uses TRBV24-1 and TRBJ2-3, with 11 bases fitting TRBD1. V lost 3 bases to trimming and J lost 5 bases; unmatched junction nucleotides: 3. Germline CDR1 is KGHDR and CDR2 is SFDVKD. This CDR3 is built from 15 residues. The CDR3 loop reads CATSDPGQGGDTQYF. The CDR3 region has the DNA TGTGCCACCAGTGATCCGGGACAGGGGGGAGATACGCAGTATTTT.

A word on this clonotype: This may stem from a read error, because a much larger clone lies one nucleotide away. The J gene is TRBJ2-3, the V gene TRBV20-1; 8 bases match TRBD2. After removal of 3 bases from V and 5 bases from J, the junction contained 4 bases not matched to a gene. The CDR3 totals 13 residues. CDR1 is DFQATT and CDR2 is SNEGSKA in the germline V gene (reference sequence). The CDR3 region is CSASGRVRDTQYF. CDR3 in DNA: TGCAGTGCTAGCGGGAGGGTGAGAGATACGCAGTATTTT.

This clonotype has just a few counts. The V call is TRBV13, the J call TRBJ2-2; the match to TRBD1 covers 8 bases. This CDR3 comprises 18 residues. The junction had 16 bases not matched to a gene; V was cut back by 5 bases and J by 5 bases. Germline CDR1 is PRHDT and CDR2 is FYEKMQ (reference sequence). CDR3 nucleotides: TGTGCCAGCAGCGGACCCGGGACAGGACATATGAGGACCGGGGAGCTGTTTTTT. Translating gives CASSGPGTGHMRTGELFF.

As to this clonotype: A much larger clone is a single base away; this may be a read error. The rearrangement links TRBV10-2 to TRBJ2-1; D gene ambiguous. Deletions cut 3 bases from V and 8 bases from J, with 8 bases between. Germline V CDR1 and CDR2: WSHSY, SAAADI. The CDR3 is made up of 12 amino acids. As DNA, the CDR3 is TGCGCCAGCAGTGATTACAGCTATGAGCAGTTCTTC. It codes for CASSDYSYEQFF.

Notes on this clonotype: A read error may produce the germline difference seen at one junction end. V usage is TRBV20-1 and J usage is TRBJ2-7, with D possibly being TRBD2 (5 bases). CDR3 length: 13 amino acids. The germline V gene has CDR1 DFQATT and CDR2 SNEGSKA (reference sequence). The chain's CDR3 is CSTRPASSYDQYF. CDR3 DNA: TGCAGTACTAGGCCAGCAAGCTCCTACGATCAGTACTTC.

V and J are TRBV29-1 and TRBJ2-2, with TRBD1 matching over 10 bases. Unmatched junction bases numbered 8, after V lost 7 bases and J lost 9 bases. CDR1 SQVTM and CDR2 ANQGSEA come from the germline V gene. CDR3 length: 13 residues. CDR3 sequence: CSARTGGLRELFF. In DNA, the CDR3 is TGCAGCGCTCGGACAGGGGGACTGCGGGAGCTGTTTTTT.

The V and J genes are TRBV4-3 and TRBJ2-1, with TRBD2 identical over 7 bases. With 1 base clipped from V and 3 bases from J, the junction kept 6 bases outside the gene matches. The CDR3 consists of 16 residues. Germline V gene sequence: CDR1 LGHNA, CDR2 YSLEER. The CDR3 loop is CASSQGPSGVYNEQFF. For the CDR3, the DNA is TGCGCCAGCAGCCAAGGTCCTAGCGGCGTCTACAATGAGCAGTTCTTC.

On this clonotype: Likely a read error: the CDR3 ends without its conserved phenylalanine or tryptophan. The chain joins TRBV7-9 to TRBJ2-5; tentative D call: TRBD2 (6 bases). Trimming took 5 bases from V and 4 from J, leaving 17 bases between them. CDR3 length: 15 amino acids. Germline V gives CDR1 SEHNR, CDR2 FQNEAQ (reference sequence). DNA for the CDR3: TGTGCCAGCAGCGTCGGACTTACTAGCCCAGAGACCCAGTACTTA. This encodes CASSVGLTSPETQYL.

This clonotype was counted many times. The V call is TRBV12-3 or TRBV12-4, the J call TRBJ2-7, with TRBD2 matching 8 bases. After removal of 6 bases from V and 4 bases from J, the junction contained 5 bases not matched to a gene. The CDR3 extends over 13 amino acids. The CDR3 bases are TGTGCCAGCAGCGGACTAGCAGGATACGAGCAGTACTTC. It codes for CASSGLAGYEQYF.

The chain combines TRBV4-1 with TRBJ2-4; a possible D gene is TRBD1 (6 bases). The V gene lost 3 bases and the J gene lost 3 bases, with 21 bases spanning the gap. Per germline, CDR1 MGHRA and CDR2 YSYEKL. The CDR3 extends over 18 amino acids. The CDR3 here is CASSQMGQRYLVKNIQYF. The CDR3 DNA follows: TGCGCCAGCAGCCAGATGGGACAACGTTATTTAGTCAAAAACATTCAGTACTTC.

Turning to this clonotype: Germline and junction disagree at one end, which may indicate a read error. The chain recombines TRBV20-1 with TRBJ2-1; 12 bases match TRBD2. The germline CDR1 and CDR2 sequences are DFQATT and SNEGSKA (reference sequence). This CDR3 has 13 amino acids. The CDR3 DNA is TGCAGTGCGCGACTAGCGGGAGTAATCAAGCAGCTCTTC. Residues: CSARLAGVIKQLF.

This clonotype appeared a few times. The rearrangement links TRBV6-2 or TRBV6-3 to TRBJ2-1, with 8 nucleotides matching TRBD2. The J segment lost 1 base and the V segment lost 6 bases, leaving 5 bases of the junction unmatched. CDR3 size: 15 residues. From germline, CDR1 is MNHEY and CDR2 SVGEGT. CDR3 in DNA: TGTGCCAGCAGCTTGAGCGGGAGATCCTACAATGAGCAGTTCTTC. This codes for CASSLSGRSYNEQFF.

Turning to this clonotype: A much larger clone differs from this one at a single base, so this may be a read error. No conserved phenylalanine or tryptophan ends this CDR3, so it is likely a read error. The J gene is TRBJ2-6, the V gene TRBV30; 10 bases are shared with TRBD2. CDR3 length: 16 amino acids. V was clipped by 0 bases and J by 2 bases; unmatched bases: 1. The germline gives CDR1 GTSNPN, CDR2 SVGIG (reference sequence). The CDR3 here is CAWSVLAGAGANVLTS. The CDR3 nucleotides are TGTGCCTGGAGTGTGCTAGCGGGAGCTGGGGCCAACGTCCTGACTTCC.

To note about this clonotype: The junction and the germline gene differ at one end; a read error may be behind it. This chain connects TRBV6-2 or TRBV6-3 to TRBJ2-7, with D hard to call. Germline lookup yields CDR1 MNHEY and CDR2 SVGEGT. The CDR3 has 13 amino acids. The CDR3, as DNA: TGTGCCATCAGTACCTGGCCGTACTACGAGCAGTACTTC. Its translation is CAISTWPYYEQYF.

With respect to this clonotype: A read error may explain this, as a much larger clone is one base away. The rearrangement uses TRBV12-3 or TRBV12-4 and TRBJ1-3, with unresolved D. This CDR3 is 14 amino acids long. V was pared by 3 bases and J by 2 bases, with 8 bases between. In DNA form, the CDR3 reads TGTGCCAGCAGTTTTGGACGGCCTGGAAACACCATATATTTT. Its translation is CASSFGRPGNTIYF.

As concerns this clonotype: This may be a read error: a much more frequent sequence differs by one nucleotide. CDR3 nucleotides: TGTGCCGGCAGCCAAGGTCAGGCAGATACGCAGTATTTT. This encodes CAGSQGQADTQYF. This chain connects TRBV4-2 to TRBJ2-3; D ambiguous. The CDR3 loop spans 13 amino acids. The V gene's germline CDR1 is LGHNA and CDR2 YNFKEQ.

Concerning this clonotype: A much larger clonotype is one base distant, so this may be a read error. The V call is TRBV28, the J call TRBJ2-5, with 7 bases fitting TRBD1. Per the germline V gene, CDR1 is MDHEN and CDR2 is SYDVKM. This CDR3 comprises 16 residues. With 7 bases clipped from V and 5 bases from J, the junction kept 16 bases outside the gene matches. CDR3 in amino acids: CASTPTGTAIGETQYF. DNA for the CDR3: TGTGCCAGCACTCCCACGGGGACAGCAATCGGGGAGACCCAGTACTTC. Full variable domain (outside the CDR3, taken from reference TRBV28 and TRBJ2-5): DVKVTQSSRYLVKRTGEKVFLECVQDMDHENMFWYRQDPGLGLRLIYFSYDVKMKEKGDIPEGYSVSREKKERFSLILESASTNQTSMYLCASTPTGTAIGETQYFGPGTRLLVL.

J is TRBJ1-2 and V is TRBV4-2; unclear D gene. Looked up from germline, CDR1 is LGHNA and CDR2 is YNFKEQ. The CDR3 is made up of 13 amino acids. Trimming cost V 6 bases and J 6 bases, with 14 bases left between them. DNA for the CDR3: TGTGCCAGCAGACCACCAGAGACCGATGGCTACACCTTC. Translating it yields CASRPPETDGYTF.